A selection of T cell receptor beta chains follows, all from one sample in a study of technical replicates of blood from a handful of donors. TCRdb's copy holds only in-frame clones and misses some; the assay was immunoSEQ multiplex PCR. The table includes 70,000 or so clones, around 92% detected once. Material: T cells isolated from PBMCs. The receptors shown here come from a human donor in good health. Both conserved end residues are part of each CDR3. Fields, in order: V gene, D gene, J gene, clone size, CDR3 protein, CDR3 DNA. D genes are given only for firm matches. Only part of the rows carry a size: once, few, many, or a class if the clone is expanded.

v_call: TRBV11-2
d_call: -
j_call: TRBJ2-1
clone_size: -
cdr3_aa: CASSLAGAYNEQFF
cdr3_nt: TGTGCCAGCAGCTTAGCCGGGGCCTACAATGAGCAGTTCTTC

v_call: TRBV29-1
d_call: -
j_call: TRBJ2-7
clone_size: -
cdr3_aa: CSVEDSSYEQYF
cdr3_nt: TGCAGCGTTGAAGACAGTTCCTACGAGCAGTACTTC

v_call: TRBV7-9
d_call: -
j_call: TRBJ2-1
clone_size: -
cdr3_aa: CASSLSQASYNEQFF
cdr3_nt: TGTGCCAGCAGCTTATCGCAGGCTTCCTACAATGAGCAGTTCTTC

v_call: TRBV5-8
d_call: TRBD1
j_call: TRBJ1-4
clone_size: -
cdr3_aa: CASSFPTGWSGEKLFF
cdr3_nt: TGTGCCAGCAGCTTTCCGACAGGGTGGAGTGGTGAAAAACTGTTTTTT

v_call: TRBV30
d_call: TRBD2
j_call: TRBJ2-7
clone_size: -
cdr3_aa: CAWSEGLAGGYEQYF
cdr3_nt: TGTGCCTGGAGTGAGGGACTAGCGGGAGGTTACGAGCAGTACTTC

v_call: TRBV30
d_call: TRBD2
j_call: TRBJ2-1
clone_size: -
cdr3_aa: CACQGTSGTDEQFF
cdr3_nt: TGTGCCTGTCAGGGAACTAGCGGGACGGATGAGCAGTTCTTC

v_call: TRBV12-5
d_call: TRBD1
j_call: TRBJ1-2
clone_size: -
cdr3_aa: CASAEDREWNGYTF
cdr3_nt: TGTGCTAGTGCCGAGGACAGGGAGTGGAATGGCTACACCTTC

v_call: TRBV7-3
d_call: TRBD2
j_call: TRBJ2-1
clone_size: -
cdr3_aa: CASSSTGTSVNEQFF
cdr3_nt: TGTGCCAGCAGCTCCACCGGGACTAGTGTCAATGAGCAGTTCTTC

v_call: TRBV6-6
d_call: -
j_call: TRBJ1-2
clone_size: -
cdr3_aa: CAAAGGNGGYTF
cdr3_nt: TGTGCCGCCGCAGGAGGGAATGGGGGCTACACCTTC

v_call: TRBV9
d_call: TRBD1
j_call: TRBJ2-1
clone_size: -
cdr3_aa: CASSVGQGAWDEQFF
cdr3_nt: TGTGCCAGCAGCGTGGGACAGGGGGCTTGGGATGAGCAGTTCTTC

v_call: TRBV5-4
d_call: TRBD1
j_call: TRBJ2-2
clone_size: -
cdr3_aa: CASSWGTGGTGELFF
cdr3_nt: TGTGCCAGCAGCTGGGGGACAGGGGGCACCGGGGAGCTGTTTTTT

v_call: TRBV5-4
d_call: -
j_call: TRBJ1-2
clone_size: -
cdr3_aa: CASSYGTSNYGYTF
cdr3_nt: TGTGCCAGCAGCTACGGGACATCTAACTATGGCTACACCTTC

v_call: TRBV27
d_call: -
j_call: TRBJ2-1
clone_size: -
cdr3_aa: CASSSDSPPYNEQFF
cdr3_nt: TGTGCCAGCAGTTCCGACAGTCCCCCCTACAATGAGCAGTTCTTC

v_call: TRBV28
d_call: TRBD2
j_call: TRBJ2-5
clone_size: -
cdr3_aa: CASSPSGRLGGRETQYF
cdr3_nt: TGTGCCAGCAGTCCTAGCGGGAGACTCGGGGGACGAGAGACCCAGTACTTC

v_call: TRBV6-1
d_call: -
j_call: TRBJ1-1
clone_size: -
cdr3_aa: CASSEWEGGTEAFF
cdr3_nt: TGTGCCAGCAGTGAATGGGAGGGGGGCACTGAAGCTTTCTTT

v_call: TRBV10-3
d_call: TRBD1
j_call: TRBJ2-7
clone_size: -
cdr3_aa: CAIGTGGYEQYF
cdr3_nt: TGTGCCATCGGGACAGGGGGCTACGAGCAGTACTTC

v_call: TRBV5-1
d_call: -
j_call: TRBJ2-2
clone_size: -
cdr3_aa: CASSSDSANTGELFF
cdr3_nt: TGCGCCAGCAGCTCCGACAGCGCGAACACCGGGGAGCTGTTTTTT

v_call: TRBV5-1
d_call: -
j_call: TRBJ2-7
clone_size: -
cdr3_aa: CASSTQGSYEQYF
cdr3_nt: TGCGCCAGCAGCACACAGGGATCCTACGAGCAGTACTTC

v_call: TRBV30
d_call: TRBD1
j_call: TRBJ1-1
clone_size: once
cdr3_aa: CACGTPDQGARSTEAFF
cdr3_nt: TGTGCCTGCGGAACCCCCGACCAGGGGGCGAGGAGCACTGAAGCTTTCTTT

v_call: TRBV18
d_call: TRBD1
j_call: TRBJ1-1
clone_size: -
cdr3_aa: CASSKTGVSEAFF
cdr3_nt: TGTGCCAGCTCCAAAACAGGGGTTTCTGAAGCTTTCTTT

v_call: TRBV9
d_call: -
j_call: TRBJ2-7
clone_size: -
cdr3_aa: CASSVGSGLSYEQYF
cdr3_nt: TGTGCCAGCAGCGTAGGGAGCGGACTCTCCTACGAGCAGTACTTC

v_call: TRBV5-4
d_call: -
j_call: TRBJ2-7
clone_size: -
cdr3_aa: CASSYFSGSEQYF
cdr3_nt: TGTGCCAGCAGCTATTTTAGCGGCTCCGAGCAGTACTTC

v_call: TRBV28
d_call: -
j_call: TRBJ1-5
clone_size: -
cdr3_aa: CASRDINQPQHF
cdr3_nt: TGTGCCAGCCGGGACATCAATCAGCCCCAGCATTTT

v_call: TRBV5-4
d_call: TRBD2
j_call: TRBJ2-5
clone_size: -
cdr3_aa: CASRGGLAGMETQYF
cdr3_nt: TGTGCCAGCAGGGGGGGACTAGCGGGAATGGAGACCCAGTACTTC

v_call: TRBV9
d_call: TRBD1
j_call: TRBJ2-3
clone_size: once
cdr3_aa: CASSGTSGGGTDTQYF
cdr3_nt: TGTGCCAGCAGCGGAACCTCAGGGGGCGGAACAGATACGCAGTATTTT

v_call: TRBV7-3
d_call: -
j_call: TRBJ2-1
clone_size: -
cdr3_aa: CASARGSDEQFF
cdr3_nt: TGTGCCAGCGCTCGGGGGAGCGATGAGCAGTTCTTC